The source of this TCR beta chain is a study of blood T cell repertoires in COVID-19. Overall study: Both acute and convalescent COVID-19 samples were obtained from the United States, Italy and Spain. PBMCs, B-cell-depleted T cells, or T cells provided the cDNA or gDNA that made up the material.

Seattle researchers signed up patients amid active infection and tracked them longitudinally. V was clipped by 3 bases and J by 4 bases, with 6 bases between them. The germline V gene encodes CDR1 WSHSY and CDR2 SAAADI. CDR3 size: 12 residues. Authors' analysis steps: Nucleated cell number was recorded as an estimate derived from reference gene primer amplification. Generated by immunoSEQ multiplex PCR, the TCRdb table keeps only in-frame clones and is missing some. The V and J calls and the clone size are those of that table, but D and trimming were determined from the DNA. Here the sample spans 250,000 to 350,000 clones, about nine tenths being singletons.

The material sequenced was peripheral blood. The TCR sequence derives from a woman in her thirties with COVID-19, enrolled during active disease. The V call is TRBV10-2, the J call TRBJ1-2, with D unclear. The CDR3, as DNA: TGCGCCAGCAGTGACCCCGGCTATGGCTACACCTTC. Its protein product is CASSDPGYGYTF.